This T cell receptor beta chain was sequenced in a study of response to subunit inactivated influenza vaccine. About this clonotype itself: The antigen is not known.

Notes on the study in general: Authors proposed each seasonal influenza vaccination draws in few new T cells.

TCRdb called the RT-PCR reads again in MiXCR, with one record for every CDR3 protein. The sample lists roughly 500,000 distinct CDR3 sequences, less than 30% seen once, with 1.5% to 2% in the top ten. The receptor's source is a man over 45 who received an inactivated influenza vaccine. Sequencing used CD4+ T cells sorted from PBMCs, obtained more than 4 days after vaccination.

CDR3 sequence reads: CASSYAGTANTGELFF. The CDR3 nucleotides read TGTGCCAGCAGCTACGCCGGGACGGCGAACACCGGGGAGCTGTTTTTT. The chain is built from TRBV5-6 and TRBJ2-2; D possibly uses TRBD1 or TRBD2 (5 bases each). This CDR3 region has 16 residues. Germline V gives CDR1 SGHDT, CDR2 YYEEEE. Deletions cut 3 bases from V and 0 bases from J, with 12 bases between.